This paragraph covers one T cell receptor (beta chain) sequence. This sample is drawn from a study of T cells after somatic rescue of genetic block. V gave up 6 bases and J gave up 1 base, with 3 bases separating them. CDR1 and CDR2 (germline): SNHLY, FYNNEI. There are 11 residues in the CDR3. Clones were read by immunoSEQ multiplex PCR, and TCRdb kept only the in-frame ones, dropping some. The sample consists of 60,000 to 90,000 clones, approximately 91% of them appearing once. The sequenced sample was peripheral blood mononuclear cells (PBMCs). This sequence was found in a man aged 25 to 45. This sequence joins TRBV2 and TRBJ1-1; D ambiguous. CDR3 in amino acids: CASRENTEAFF. The CDR3 DNA sequence: TGTGCCAGCAGAGAGAACACTGAAGCTTTCTTT.